These T cell receptor beta chains were read from a single sample in a study of T cell responses to AZD1222 COVID-19 vaccine. Produced via immunoSEQ multiplex PCR; TCRdb's table is partial and in-frame only. Of some 130,000 clones in the sample, roughly 93% were seen once. The material sequenced was peripheral blood, taken 28 days after the second AZD1222 dose. The receptor source for this set is an adult who received the AZD1222 COVID-19 vaccine. The CDR3 runs from the conserved cysteine through the conserved F or W. The D gene is left open where the match is weak. Only some rows state a clone size, as once, few, many or a class for expanded clones.

j_gene	abundance	d_gene	v_gene	CDR3nt	CDR3aa
TRBJ2-2	.	.	TRBV18	TGTGCCAGCTCACTCTCTAGGGGGAACACCGGGGAGCTGTTTTTT	CASSLSRGNTGELFF
TRBJ1-6	.	TRBD1	TRBV19	TGTGCCAGTAGTATTACAGGGGGCAAATCACCCCTCCACTTT	CASSITGGKSPLHF
TRBJ2-7	once	TRBD1	TRBV7-9	TGTGCCAGCAGCCAATCGATTGGGACAGGGCTCGACGAGCAGTACTTC	CASSQSIGTGLDEQYF
TRBJ2-2	.	.	TRBV5-1	TGCGCCAGCAGCCGGGGAACCGCCGGGGAGCTGTTTTTT	CASSRGTAGELFF
TRBJ2-3	.	TRBD2	TRBV28	TGTGCCAGCAGTTTTACTAGCGGGAGGGGTAATACGCAGTATTTT	CASSFTSGRGNTQYF
TRBJ1-2	.	.	TRBV2	TGTGCCAGCAGTGATGGCTATGGCTACACCTTC	CASSDGYGYTF
TRBJ2-7	.	TRBD2	TRBV7-8	TGTGCCAGCAGCCCCAGGGAGGGCCGCTACGAGCAGTACTTC	CASSPREGRYEQYF
TRBJ2-3	.	TRBD2	TRBV5-1	TGCGCCAGCAGGTTTAGCGGGAGTGGGTCAGATACGCAGTATTTT	CASRFSGSGSDTQYF
TRBJ1-2	.	.	TRBV6-5	TGTGCCAGCTCCACTTTAACGGGAGGGAATGGCTACACCTTC	CASSTLTGGNGYTF
TRBJ2-2	.	.	TRBV25-1	TGTGCCAGCATCAGGCCAAACACCGGGGAGCTGTTTTTT	CASIRPNTGELFF
TRBJ2-7	.	.	TRBV2	TGTGCCAGCAGTGTTGGCACTACCTACGAGCAGTACTTC	CASSVGTTYEQYF
TRBJ1-5	.	.	TRBV28	TGTGCCAGCAAGGGGGTTAATAGCAATCAGCCCCAGCATTTT	CASKGVNSNQPQHF
TRBJ1-2	.	.	TRBV29-1	TGCAGCGTTGAAAAGTGGGCAGCTTCGAACTATGGCTACACCTTC	CSVEKWAASNYGYTF
TRBJ2-7	.	TRBD2	TRBV18	TGTGCCAGCTCAGGCTTGGCGGGAGTCTTCGAGCAGTACTTC	CASSGLAGVFEQYF
TRBJ2-3	.	.	TRBV20-1	TGCAGTGCCCCCACAGTTGCTCCGCAGTATTTT	CSAPTVAPQYF
TRBJ1-5	once	.	TRBV10-3	TGTGCCATCAGTGAGTCGGAGGGGATGTACAATCAGCCCCAGCATTTT	CAISESEGMYNQPQHF
TRBJ1-4	.	.	TRBV7-9	TGTGCCAGCAGCTTAAAGGGAATCGTCGGGGAAAAACTGTTTTTT	CASSLKGIVGEKLFF
TRBJ1-6	.	.	TRBV30	TGTGCCTGGAACGCGGTCTGGGATTCACCCCTCCACTTT	CAWNAVWDSPLHF
TRBJ2-3	.	.	TRBV2	TGTGCCAGCAGGTTGTACCCACTCGAGGGAGATACGCAGTATTTT	CASRLYPLEGDTQYF
TRBJ1-1	.	.	TRBV19	TGTGCCAGTAGGGTGGGCGGGGATAAGAACACTGAAGCTTTCTTT	CASRVGGDKNTEAFF
TRBJ2-3	.	TRBD1	TRBV28	TGTGCCAGCAGTGTAGACAGGGTAGATACGCAGTATTTT	CASSVDRVDTQYF
TRBJ2-7	.	.	TRBV10-3	TGTGCCATCAGTGGAGGGGGATACTCCTACGAGCAGTACTTC	CAISGGGYSYEQYF
TRBJ2-3	.	TRBD2	TRBV9	TGTGCCAGCAGCGCGCGGGAGGGTACCACAGATACGCAGTATTTT	CASSAREGTTDTQYF
TRBJ2-1	.	.	TRBV13	TGTGCCAGCAGCTTAGATGGTAGCGGACACCCCTCCTACAATGAGCAGTTCTTC	CASSLDGSGHPSYNEQFF
TRBJ2-3	.	TRBD2	TRBV4-1	TGCGCCAGCAGCCAAGGGACTAGCGGGAGCCCCACAGATACGCAGTATTTT	CASSQGTSGSPTDTQYF
TRBJ2-3	.	.	TRBV27	TGTGCCAGCAGTCCCCCAATCGGGACCGGAAGCACAGATACGCAGTATTTT	CASSPPIGTGSTDTQYF
TRBJ2-1	.	TRBD2	TRBV11-2	TGTGCCAGCAGCCCCCAGAGACTAGCGGAAGATTACAATGAGCAGTTCTTC	CASSPQRLAEDYNEQFF
TRBJ2-2	.	.	TRBV9	TGTGCCAGCAGCGCCTCCCCGCCGGGACGGACGGTAGAGCTGTTTTTT	CASSASPPGRTVELFF
TRBJ2-5	.	.	TRBV5-1	TGCGCCAGCAGCTTGGAAGGGAACGCAGAGACCCAGTACTTC	CASSLEGNAETQYF
TRBJ1-2	.	.	TRBV30	TGTGCCTGGAGTGTACTCAGCGGCTACACCTTC	CAWSVLSGYTF
TRBJ2-7	.	TRBD2	TRBV13	TGTGCCAGCAGCCCACGAGCGGGAGGTGGCTACGAGCAGTACTTC	CASSPRAGGGYEQYF
TRBJ2-1	.	.	TRBV4-1	TGCGCCAGCAGCTTCATAGCGCCTAACAATGAGCAGTTCTTC	CASSFIAPNNEQFF
TRBJ2-2	.	.	TRBV24-1	TGTGCCACCAGTGATCGGCTGGGTCCGGAGAACACCGGGGAGCTGTTTTTT	CATSDRLGPENTGELFF
TRBJ2-7	.	.	TRBV28	TGTGCCAGCATAAAGAGTCCCGCCAGTTACTACGAGCAGTACTTC	CASIKSPASYYEQYF
TRBJ1-5	.	.	TRBV12-3/TRBV12-4	TGTGCCAGCAGTTTAGATGCGGGTCAGCCCCAGCATTTT	CASSLDAGQPQHF
TRBJ1-2	.	.	TRBV3-1/TRBV3-2	TGTGCCAGCAGCCGAGTCGTGGGGGATGGCTACACCTTC	CASSRVVGDGYTF
TRBJ1-2	once	.	TRBV28	TGTGCCAGCAGTTTGCCCTCCGTCCTGCAAGGTGGCTACACCTTC	CASSLPSVLQGGYTF
TRBJ1-1	.	.	TRBV6-5	TGTGCCAGCAGTTACACCCCAGGGGATGGCACTGAAGCTTTCTTT	CASSYTPGDGTEAFF
TRBJ2-3	.	.	TRBV9	TGTGCCAGCAGCGCCATGGGGGTAGATACGCAGTATTTT	CASSAMGVDTQYF
TRBJ2-5	.	.	TRBV12-3/TRBV12-4	TGTGCCAGCAGTTTGGGCTCTTGGACCCAGTACTTC	CASSLGSWTQYF
TRBJ1-1	.	.	TRBV7-9	TGTGCCAGCAGCCCAGGGGTCACTGAAGCTTTCTTT	CASSPGVTEAFF
TRBJ1-5	.	.	TRBV19	TGTGCCAGTAGTATCGGGCAGGGGAGCAATCAGCCCCAGCATTTT	CASSIGQGSNQPQHF
TRBJ1-6	few	.	TRBV3-1/TRBV3-2	TGTGCCAGCAGCCAAGTTAATTCACCCCTCCACTTT	CASSQVNSPLHF
TRBJ1-2	.	TRBD1	TRBV19	TGTGCCAGTAGTCAGTCGACAGGGCCTTATGGCTACACCTTC	CASSQSTGPYGYTF
TRBJ1-6	.	.	TRBV28	TGTGCCAGCAGTTTATCGGACGGCAGGAATTCACCCCTCCACTTT	CASSLSDGRNSPLHF
TRBJ1-2	.	.	TRBV10-3	TGTGCCATCAGTAACAGGGAACCTAACTATGGCTACACCTTC	CAISNREPNYGYTF
TRBJ1-2	.	.	TRBV20-1	TGCAGTGCTAGTTATAAGGCAGCCTATGGCTACACCTTC	CSASYKAAYGYTF
TRBJ2-5	.	.	TRBV5-1	TGCGCCAGCAGCCCCTCGGGCCAAGAGACCCAGTACTTC	CASSPSGQETQYF
TRBJ2-1	once	.	TRBV5-4	TGTGCCAGCAGCCCCAGGCTAGCCCCCGCTTACAATGAGCAGTTCTTC	CASSPRLAPAYNEQFF
TRBJ1-2	.	.	TRBV6-5	TGTGCCGCCGGTAGGGATTATGGCTACACCTTC	CAAGRDYGYTF
TRBJ1-2	.	.	TRBV19	TGTGCCAGTAGTCAAGGGTTTGCCCCCTATGGCTACACCTTC	CASSQGFAPYGYTF
TRBJ1-2	.	.	TRBV6-5	TGTGCCAGCACCAATGGACCGGTCTATGGCTACACCTTC	CASTNGPVYGYTF
TRBJ2-1	.	TRBD1	TRBV6-5	TGTGCCAGCAGTTCGGTAGGGGGCGATGAGCAGTTCTTC	CASSSVGGDEQFF
TRBJ2-1	.	.	TRBV7-8	TGTGCCAGCAGCCCGACAAATTACAATGAGCAGTTCTTC	CASSPTNYNEQFF
TRBJ1-1	.	.	TRBV7-9	TGTGCCAGCAGCTTGCCCGCGACAGGGAACACTGAAGCTTTCTTT	CASSLPATGNTEAFF